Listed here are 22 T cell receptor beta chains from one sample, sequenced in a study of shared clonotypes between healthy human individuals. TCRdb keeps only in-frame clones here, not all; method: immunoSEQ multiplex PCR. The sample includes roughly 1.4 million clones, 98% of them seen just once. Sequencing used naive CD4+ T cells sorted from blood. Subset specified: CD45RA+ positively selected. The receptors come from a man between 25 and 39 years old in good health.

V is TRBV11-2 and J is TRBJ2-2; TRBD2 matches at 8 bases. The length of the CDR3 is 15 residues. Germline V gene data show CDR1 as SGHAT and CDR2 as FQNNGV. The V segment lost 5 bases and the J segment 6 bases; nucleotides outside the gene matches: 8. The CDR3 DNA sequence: TGTGCCAGCAGCCTCCGGACTAGCATAGCCGGGGAGCTGTTTTTT. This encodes CASSLRTSIAGELFF.

For the CDR3, the DNA is TGCGCCAGCAGGAAGGGTGAGTCTGGCGAGCAGTACTTC. It translates to CASRKGESGEQYF. This chain connects TRBV5-1 to TRBJ2-7; D is ambiguous. Trimming removed 5 bases from V and 6 bases from J, with 15 bases in between. The CDR3 has 13 residues. In germline, CDR1 is SGHRS, CDR2 YFSETQ.

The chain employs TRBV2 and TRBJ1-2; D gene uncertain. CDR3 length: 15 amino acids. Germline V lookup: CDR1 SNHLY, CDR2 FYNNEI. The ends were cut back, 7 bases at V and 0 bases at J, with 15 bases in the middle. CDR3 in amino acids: CASIQVPGSNYGYTF. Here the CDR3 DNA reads TGTGCCAGCATCCAAGTACCTGGATCTAACTATGGCTACACCTTC.

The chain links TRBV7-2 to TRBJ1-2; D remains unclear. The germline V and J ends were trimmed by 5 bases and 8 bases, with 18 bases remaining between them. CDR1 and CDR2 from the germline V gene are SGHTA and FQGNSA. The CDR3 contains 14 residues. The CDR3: CASSPRTAGWGYTF. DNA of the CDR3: TGTGCCAGCAGCCCCCGGACCGCTGGTTGGGGCTACACCTTC.

CDR3 nucleotide sequence: TGTGCCAGCAGCTACCTATTCACAGATACGCAGTATTTT. Its protein is CASSYLFTDTQYF. This chain links TRBV7-9 with TRBJ2-3; no reliable D call. The V gene lost 4 bases and the J gene lost 2 bases, with 7 bases spanning the gap. Germline V gives CDR1 SEHNR, CDR2 FQNEAQ (reference sequence). The CDR3 has 13 residues.

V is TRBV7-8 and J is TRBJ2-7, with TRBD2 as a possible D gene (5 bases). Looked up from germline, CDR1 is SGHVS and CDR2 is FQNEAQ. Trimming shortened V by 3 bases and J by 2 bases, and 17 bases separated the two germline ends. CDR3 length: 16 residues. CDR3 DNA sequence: TGTGCCAGCAGCTTTCTCTCCGCAGGTAGCGCCTACGAGCAGTACTTC. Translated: CASSFLSAGSAYEQYF.

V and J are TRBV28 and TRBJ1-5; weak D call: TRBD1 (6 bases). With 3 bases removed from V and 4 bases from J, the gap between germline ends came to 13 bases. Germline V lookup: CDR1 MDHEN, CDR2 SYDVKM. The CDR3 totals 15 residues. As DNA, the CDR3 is TGTGCCAGCAGTTTGGGGGGCCCTCTAAATCAGCCCCAGCATTTT. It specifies CASSLGGPLNQPQHF.

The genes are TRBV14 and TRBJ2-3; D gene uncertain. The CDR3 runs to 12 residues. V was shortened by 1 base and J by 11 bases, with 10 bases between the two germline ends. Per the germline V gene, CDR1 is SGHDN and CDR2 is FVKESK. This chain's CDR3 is CASSQGPLRQYF. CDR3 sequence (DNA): TGTGCCAGCAGCCAAGGACCCCTTCGGCAGTATTTT.

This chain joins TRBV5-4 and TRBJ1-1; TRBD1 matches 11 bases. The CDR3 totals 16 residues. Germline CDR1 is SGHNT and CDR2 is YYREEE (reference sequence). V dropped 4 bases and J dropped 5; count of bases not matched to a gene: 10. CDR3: CASSPGQGAVRTEAFF. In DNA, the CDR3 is TGTGCCAGCAGCCCCGGACAGGGGGCGGTCAGGACTGAAGCTTTCTTT.

In DNA, the CDR3 is TGCGCCAGCAGCTCTAGGGACAGTCAGACCCAGTACTTC. Protein: CASSSRDSQTQYF. The chain has TRBV5-1 and TRBJ2-5; 7 nucleotides align to TRBD1. The V gene end was trimmed by 3 bases and the J gene end by 6 bases; junction bases not matched to a gene: 5. Germline CDR1 and CDR2: SGHRS and YFSETQ. This CDR3 has 13 amino acids.

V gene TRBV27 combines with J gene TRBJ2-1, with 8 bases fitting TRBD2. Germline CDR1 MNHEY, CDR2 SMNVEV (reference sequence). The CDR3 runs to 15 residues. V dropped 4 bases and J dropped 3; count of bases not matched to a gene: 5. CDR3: CASSSVAGNYNEQFF. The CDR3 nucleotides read TGTGCCAGCAGTTCTGTAGCGGGAAACTACAATGAGCAGTTCTTC.

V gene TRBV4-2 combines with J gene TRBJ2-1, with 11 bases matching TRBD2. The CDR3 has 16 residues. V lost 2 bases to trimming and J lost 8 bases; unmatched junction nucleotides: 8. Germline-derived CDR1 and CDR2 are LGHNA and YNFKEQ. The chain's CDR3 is CASSQIAGGPTDEQFF. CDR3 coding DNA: TGTGCCAGCAGCCAAATAGCGGGAGGGCCAACGGATGAGCAGTTCTTC.

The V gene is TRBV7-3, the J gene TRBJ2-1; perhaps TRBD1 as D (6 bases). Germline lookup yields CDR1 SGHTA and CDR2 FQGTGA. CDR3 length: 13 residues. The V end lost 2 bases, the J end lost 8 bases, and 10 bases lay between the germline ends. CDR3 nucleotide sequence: TGTGCCAGCAGCTTAGCAGGGGCTGATGAGCAGTTCTTC. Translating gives CASSLAGADEQFF.

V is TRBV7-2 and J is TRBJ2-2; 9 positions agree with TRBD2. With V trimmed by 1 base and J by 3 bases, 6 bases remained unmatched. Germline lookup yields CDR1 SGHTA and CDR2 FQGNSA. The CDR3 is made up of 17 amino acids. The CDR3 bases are TGTGCCAGCAGCTTAGTTCGAGTAGCGGGAGACACCGGGGAGCTGTTTTTT. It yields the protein CASSLVRVAGDTGELFF.

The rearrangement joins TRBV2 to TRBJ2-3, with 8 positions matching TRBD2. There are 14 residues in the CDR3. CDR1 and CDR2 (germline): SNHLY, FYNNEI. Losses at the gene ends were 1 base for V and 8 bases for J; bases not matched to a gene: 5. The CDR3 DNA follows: TGTGCCAGCAGTGAAGAGGTAGCGGGGACTACGCAGTATTTT. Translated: CASSEEVAGTTQYF.

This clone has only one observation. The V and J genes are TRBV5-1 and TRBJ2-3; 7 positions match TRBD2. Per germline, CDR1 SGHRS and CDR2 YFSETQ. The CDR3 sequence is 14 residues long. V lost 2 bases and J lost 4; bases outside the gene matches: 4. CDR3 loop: CASSFPSGADTQYF. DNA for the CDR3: TGCGCCAGCAGCTTCCCAAGCGGGGCAGATACGCAGTATTTT. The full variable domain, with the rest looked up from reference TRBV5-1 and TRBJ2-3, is KAGVTQTPRYLIKTRGQQVTLSCSPISGHRSVSWYQQTPGQGLQFLFEYFSETQRNKGNFPGRFSGRQFSNSRSEMNVSTLELGDSALYLCASSFPSGADTQYFGPGTRLTVL.

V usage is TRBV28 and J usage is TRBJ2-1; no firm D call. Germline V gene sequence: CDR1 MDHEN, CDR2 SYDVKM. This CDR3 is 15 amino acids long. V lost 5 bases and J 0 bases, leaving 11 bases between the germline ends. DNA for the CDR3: TGTGCCAGCAGTAGATCCAGGAGCTCCTACAATGAGCAGTTCTTC. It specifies CASSRSRSSYNEQFF.

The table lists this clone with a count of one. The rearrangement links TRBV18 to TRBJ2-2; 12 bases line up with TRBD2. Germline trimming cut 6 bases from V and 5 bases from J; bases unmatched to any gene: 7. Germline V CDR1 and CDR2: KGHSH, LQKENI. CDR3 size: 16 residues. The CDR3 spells CASSSGLAGPTGELFF. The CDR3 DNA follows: TGTGCCAGCTCCTCCGGACTAGCGGGACCTACCGGGGAGCTGTTTTTT.

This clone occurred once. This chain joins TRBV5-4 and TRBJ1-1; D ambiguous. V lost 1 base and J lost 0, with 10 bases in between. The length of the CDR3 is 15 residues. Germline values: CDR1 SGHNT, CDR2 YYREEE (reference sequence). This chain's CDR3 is CASSLLTGMNTEAFF. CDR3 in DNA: TGTGCCAGCAGCTTGTTAACGGGGATGAACACTGAAGCTTTCTTT.

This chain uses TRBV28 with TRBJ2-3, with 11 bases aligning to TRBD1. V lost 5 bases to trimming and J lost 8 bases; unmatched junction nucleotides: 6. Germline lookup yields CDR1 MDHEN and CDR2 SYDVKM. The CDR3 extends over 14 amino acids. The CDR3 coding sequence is TGTGCCAGCAGTCTGCGGGACAGGGGGTTTACGCAGTATTTT. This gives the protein CASSLRDRGFTQYF.

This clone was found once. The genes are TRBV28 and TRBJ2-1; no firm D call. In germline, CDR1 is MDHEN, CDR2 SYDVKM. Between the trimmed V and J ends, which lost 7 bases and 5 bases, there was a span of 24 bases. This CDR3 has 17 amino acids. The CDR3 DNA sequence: TGTGCCAGCACCACCTATACGAAGGGCCAAACGAACAATGAGCAGTTCTTC. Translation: CASTTYTKGQTNNEQFF.

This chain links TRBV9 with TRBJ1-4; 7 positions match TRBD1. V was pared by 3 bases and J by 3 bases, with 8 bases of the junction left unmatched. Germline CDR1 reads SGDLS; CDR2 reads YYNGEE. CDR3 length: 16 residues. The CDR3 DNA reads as TGTGCCAGCAGCGGAAACCCCGGGACAGCTAATGAAAAACTGTTTTTT. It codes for CASSGNPGTANEKLFF.